Listed here are 12 T cell receptor beta chains from one sample, sequenced in a study of T-cell reconstitution after alpha-beta-depleted transplantation in children. The library targeted TCRbeta and was prepared with unique molecular identifiers. TCRdb independently ran MiXCR on the PCR reads; one entry per CDR3 protein. Of some 520,000 distinct CDR3 sequences detected, 30% to 35% appear once; the ten largest clones hold more than 2%. The starting material was PBMCs from the stem cell graft donor, obtained from the stem cell graft. Every receptor here comes from a human donor who donated a stem cell graft to a child with aplastic anemia.

This chain joins TRBV5-6 and TRBJ1-1, with TRBD1 identical over 7 bases. The CDR3 contains 17 residues. With V trimmed by 4 bases and J by 4 bases, 16 bases remained unmatched. Germline values: CDR1 SGHDT, CDR2 YYEEEE. The chain's CDR3 is CASSAGTDAGYGTEAFF. The DNA of the CDR3 is TGTGCCAGCAGCGCCGGGACAGACGCAGGGTACGGCACTGAAGCTTTCTTT.

This clonotype turned up a few times. This chain joins TRBV20-1 and TRBJ2-5; TRBD2 aligns across 13 bases. This CDR3 contains 15 residues. Trimming took 1 base from V and 5 from J; bases not matched to a gene: 4. The germline CDR1 and CDR2 sequences are DFQATT and SNEGSKA (reference sequence). The CDR3 DNA reads as TGCAGTGCTAGAGGGACTAGCGGGAGAATTGAGACCCAGTACTTC. Translating gives CSARGTSGRIETQYF.

This chain links TRBV5-4 with TRBJ2-1; D uncertain. This CDR3 has 16 amino acids. Trimming pared 2 bases from V and 0 bases from J, leaving 12 bases between. Per the germline V gene, CDR1 is SGHNT and CDR2 is YYREEE (reference sequence). CDR3 amino acids: CASSFTRSRSYNEQFF. The CDR3 DNA sequence: TGTGCCAGCAGCTTTACTCGTTCTCGCTCCTACAATGAGCAGTTCTTC.

This clonotype was detected only a few times. The rearrangement links TRBV18 to TRBJ2-7; 7 positions agree with TRBD1. Trimming at V came to 5 bases and at J to 0 bases, leaving 7 bases not matched to a gene. The CDR3 is made up of 15 amino acids. Germline V gene data show CDR1 as KGHSH and CDR2 as LQKENI. CDR3 region: CASSTRQGYSYEQYF. Here the CDR3 DNA reads TGTGCCAGCTCAACTCGACAGGGTTACTCCTACGAGCAGTACTTC.

CDR3 DNA sequence: TGCAGCGTCGCGGGACAGTTCGCCGGGGAGCTGTTTTTT. Its translation is CSVAGQFAGELFF. The V and J genes are TRBV29-1 and TRBJ2-2; D might be TRBD1 (7 bases). CDR1 and CDR2 from the germline V gene are SQVTM and ANQGSEA. The CDR3 has 13 amino acids. V was pared by 6 bases and J by 6 bases, with 14 bases between.

The chain uses TRBV27 and TRBJ1-2; D is unclear. The germline CDR1 and CDR2 sequences are MNHEY and SMNVEV (reference sequence). V shed 0 bases and J shed 5 bases, with 7 bases lying between them. This CDR3 is 13 amino acids long. The CDR3 bases are TGTGCCAGCAGTTTATCTTCCTTATATGGCTACACCTTC. It yields the protein CASSLSSLYGYTF.

This sequence joins TRBV7-9 and TRBJ2-1; 10 bases align to TRBD2. Trimming cost V 6 bases and J 5 bases; bases outside gene matches: 10. The CDR3 spans 16 residues. CDR1 and CDR2 (germline): SEHNR, FQNEAQ (reference sequence). CDR3 in DNA: TGTGCCAGCAGGGGGACTAGCGATATCGGGAACAATGAGCAGTTCTTC. Translated: CASRGTSDIGNNEQFF.

This clonotype was seen a few times. The chain combines TRBV28 with TRBJ1-1; D is possibly TRBD1 (6 bases). CDR1 is MDHEN and CDR2 is SYDVKM in the germline V gene. Between the trimmed V and J ends, which lost 2 bases and 8 bases, there was a span of 15 bases. The length of the CDR3 is 14 residues. The CDR3 DNA reads as TGTGCCAGCAGTTTACCGGGGGCCGGAACGGAAGCTTTCTTT. The encoded protein is CASSLPGAGTEAFF.

This clonotype appeared a few times. The genes are TRBV12-3 or TRBV12-4 and TRBJ2-1, with D perhaps matching TRBD1 or TRBD2 (6 bases each). The CDR3 loop spans 12 amino acids. V lost 5 bases, J lost 9 bases, and 11 bases lay in between. CDR3 sequence reads: CASSPGGGEQFF. In nucleotides, the CDR3 is TGTGCCAGCAGTCCCGGGGGCGGTGAGCAGTTCTTC.

V usage is TRBV13 and J usage is TRBJ2-1; D ambiguous. Germline V gene data show CDR1 as PRHDT and CDR2 as FYEKMQ (reference sequence). The V and J ends lost 5 bases and 10 bases respectively, with 15 bases between them. The CDR3 is 13 amino acids. The CDR3 spells CASSPSGLGEQFF. For the CDR3, the DNA is TGTGCCAGCAGCCCTTCGGGTCTAGGGGAGCAGTTCTTC.

This clonotype was observed a few times. The chain combines TRBV27 with TRBJ2-3; 13 bases are a match to TRBD2. This CDR3 comprises 17 residues. Germline assignment: CDR1 MNHEY and CDR2 SMNVEV (reference sequence). V lost 5 bases and J lost 2; bases outside the gene matches: 7. CDR3 sequence reads: CASSPVGLAGATDTQYF. CDR3 bases: TGTGCCAGCAGTCCGGTTGGACTAGCGGGAGCCACAGATACGCAGTATTTT.

This clonotype was seen ten or more times. The chain combines TRBV29-1 with TRBJ1-5; 10 nucleotides align to TRBD1. This CDR3 region has 14 residues. V shed 6 bases and J 5 bases; nucleotides not matched to a gene: 7. The germline V gene has CDR1 SQVTM and CDR2 ANQGSEA. This CDR3 is CSVASGTGDQPQHF. The DNA for the CDR3 is TGCAGCGTAGCCTCCGGGACAGGGGATCAGCCCCAGCATTTT.